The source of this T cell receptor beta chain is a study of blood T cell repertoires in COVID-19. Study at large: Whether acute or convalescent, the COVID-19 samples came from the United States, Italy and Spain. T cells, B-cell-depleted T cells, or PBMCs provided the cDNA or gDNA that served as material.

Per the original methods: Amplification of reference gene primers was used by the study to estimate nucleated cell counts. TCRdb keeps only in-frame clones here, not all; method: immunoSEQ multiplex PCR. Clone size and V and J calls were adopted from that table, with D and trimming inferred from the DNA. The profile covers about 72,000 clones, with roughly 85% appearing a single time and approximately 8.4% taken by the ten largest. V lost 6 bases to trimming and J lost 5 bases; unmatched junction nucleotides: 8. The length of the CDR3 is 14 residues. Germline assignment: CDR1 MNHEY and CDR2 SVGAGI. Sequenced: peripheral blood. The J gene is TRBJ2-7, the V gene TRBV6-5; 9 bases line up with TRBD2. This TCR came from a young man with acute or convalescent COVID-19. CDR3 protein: CASSRSGGLNEQYF. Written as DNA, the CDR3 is TGTGCCAGCAGCCGGAGCGGGGGGTTAAACGAGCAGTACTTC.